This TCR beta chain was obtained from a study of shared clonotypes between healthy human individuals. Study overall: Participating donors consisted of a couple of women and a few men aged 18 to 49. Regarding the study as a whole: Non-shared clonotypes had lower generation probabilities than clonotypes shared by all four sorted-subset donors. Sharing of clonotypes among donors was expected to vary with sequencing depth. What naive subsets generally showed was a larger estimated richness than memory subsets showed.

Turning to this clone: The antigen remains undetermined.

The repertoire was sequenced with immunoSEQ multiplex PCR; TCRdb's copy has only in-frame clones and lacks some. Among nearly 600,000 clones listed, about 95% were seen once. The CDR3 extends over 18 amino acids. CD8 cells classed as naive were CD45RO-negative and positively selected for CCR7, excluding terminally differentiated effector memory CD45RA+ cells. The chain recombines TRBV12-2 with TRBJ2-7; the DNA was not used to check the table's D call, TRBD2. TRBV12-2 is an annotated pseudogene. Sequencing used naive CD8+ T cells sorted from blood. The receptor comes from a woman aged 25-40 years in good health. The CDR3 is CASRLVGLAEFLSYEQYF. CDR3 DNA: TGTGCAAGTCGCTTAGTAGGTCTAGCGGAATTTCTCTCCTACGAGCAGTACTTC.